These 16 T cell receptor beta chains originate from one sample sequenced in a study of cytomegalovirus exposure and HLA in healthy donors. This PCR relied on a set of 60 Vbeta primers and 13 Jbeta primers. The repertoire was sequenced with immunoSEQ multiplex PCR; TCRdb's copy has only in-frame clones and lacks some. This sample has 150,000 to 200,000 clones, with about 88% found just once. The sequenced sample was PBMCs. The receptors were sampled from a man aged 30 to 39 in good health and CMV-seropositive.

The CDR3 region is CASSSGVGGVNTEAFF. The DNA of the CDR3 is TGTGCCAGCAGCTCGGGGGTAGGGGGGGTGAACACTGAAGCTTTCTTT. The J gene is TRBJ1-1, the V gene TRBV5-6; TRBD1 is a possible D gene (6 bases). The CDR3 is 16 amino acids. The ends were cut back, 3 bases at V and 0 bases at J, with 15 bases in the middle. CDR1 SGHDT and CDR2 YYEEEE come from the germline V gene.

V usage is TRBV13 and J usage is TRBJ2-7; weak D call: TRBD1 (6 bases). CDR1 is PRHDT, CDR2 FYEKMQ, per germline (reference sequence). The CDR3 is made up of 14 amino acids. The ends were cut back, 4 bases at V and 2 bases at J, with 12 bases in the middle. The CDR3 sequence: CASSSGHSTYEQYF. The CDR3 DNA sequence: TGTGCCAGCAGCTCGGGACACAGCACCTACGAGCAGTACTTC. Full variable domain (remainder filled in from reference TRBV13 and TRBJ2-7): AAGVIQSPRHLIKEKRETATLKCYPIPRHDTVYWYQQGPGQDPQFLISFYEKMQSDKGSIPDRFSAQQFSDYHSELNMSSLELGDSALYFCASSSGHSTYEQYFGPGTRLTVT.

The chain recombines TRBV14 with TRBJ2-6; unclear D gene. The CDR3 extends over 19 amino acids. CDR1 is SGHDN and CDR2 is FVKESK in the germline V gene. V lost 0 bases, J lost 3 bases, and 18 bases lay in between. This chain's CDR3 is CASSQEISSTGDGANVLTF. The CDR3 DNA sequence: TGTGCCAGCAGCCAAGAGATTAGCAGCACGGGTGATGGGGCCAACGTCCTGACTTTC.

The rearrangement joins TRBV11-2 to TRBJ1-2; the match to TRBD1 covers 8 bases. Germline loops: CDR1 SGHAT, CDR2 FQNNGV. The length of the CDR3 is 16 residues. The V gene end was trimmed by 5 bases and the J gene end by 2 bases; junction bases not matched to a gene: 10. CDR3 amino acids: CASSVPRAGGNYGYTF. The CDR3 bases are TGTGCCAGCAGCGTGCCCAGGGCAGGGGGCAACTATGGCTACACCTTC.

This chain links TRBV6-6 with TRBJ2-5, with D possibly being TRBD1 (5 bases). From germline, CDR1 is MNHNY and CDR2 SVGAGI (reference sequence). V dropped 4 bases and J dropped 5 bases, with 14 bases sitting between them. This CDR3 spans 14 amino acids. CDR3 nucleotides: TGTGCCAGCAGTTTTGTGCAGGGTCGGGAGACCCAGTACTTC. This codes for CASSFVQGRETQYF.

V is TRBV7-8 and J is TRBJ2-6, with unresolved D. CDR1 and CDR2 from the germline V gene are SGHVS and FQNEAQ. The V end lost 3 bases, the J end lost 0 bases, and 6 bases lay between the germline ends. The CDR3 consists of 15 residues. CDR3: CASSFSSSGANVLTF. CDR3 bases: TGTGCCAGCAGCTTTTCGAGCTCTGGGGCCAACGTCCTGACTTTC.

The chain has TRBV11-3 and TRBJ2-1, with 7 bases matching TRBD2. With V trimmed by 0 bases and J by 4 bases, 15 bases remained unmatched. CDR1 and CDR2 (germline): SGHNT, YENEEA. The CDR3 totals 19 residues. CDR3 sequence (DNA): TGTGCCAGCAGCTTAGATTCCCCCGTATTCCTAGCGGTTTACAATGAGCAGTTCTTC. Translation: CASSLDSPVFLAVYNEQFF.

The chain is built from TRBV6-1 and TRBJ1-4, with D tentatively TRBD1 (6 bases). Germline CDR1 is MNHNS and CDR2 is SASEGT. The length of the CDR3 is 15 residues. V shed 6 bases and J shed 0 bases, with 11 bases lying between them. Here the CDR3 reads CASRGKGATNEKLFF. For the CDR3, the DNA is TGTGCCAGCAGGGGCAAGGGGGCAACTAATGAAAAACTGTTTTTT.

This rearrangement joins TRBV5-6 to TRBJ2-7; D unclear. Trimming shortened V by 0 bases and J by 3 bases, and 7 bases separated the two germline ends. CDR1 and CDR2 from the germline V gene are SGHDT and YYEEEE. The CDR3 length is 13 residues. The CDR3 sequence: CASSLAWGYEQYV. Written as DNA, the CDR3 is TGTGCCAGCAGCTTGGCCTGGGGCTACGAGCAGTACGTC.

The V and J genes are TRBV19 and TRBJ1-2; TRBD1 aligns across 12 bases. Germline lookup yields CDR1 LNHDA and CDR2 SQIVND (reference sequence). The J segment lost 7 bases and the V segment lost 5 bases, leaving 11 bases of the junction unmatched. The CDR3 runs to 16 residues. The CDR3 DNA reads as TGTGCCAGTAGTCCACCCGGGACAGGGGGCCTGGGTGGCTACACCTTC. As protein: CASSPPGTGGLGGYTF.

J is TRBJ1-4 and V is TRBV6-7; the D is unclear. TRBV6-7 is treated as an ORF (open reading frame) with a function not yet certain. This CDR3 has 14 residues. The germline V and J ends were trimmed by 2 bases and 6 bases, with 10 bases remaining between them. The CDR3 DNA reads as TGTGCCAGCAGTTACATGAGGTTTGATGAAAAACTGTTTTTT. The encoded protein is CASSYMRFDEKLFF.

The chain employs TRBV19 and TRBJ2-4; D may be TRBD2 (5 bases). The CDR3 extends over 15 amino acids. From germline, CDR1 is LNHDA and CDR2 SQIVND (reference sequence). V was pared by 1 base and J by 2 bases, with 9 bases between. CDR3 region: CASSIGRGTKNIQYF. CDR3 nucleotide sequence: TGTGCCAGTAGTATAGGGCGAGGGACCAAAAACATTCAGTACTTC.

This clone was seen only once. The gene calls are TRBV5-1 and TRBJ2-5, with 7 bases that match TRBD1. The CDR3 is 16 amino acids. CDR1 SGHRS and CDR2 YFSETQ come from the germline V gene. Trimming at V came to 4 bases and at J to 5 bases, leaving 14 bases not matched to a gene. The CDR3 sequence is CASSGRGQAAHETQYF. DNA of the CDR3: TGCGCCAGCAGCGGAAGAGGACAGGCGGCCCACGAGACCCAGTACTTC.

The CDR3 region has the DNA TGTGCCAGCAAGCTCGGAGCGACCACCCTCCAGTATTTT. Translation: CASKLGATTLQYF. The chain is built from TRBV27 and TRBJ2-3, with D uncertain. Germline loops: CDR1 MNHEY, CDR2 SMNVEV (reference sequence). The germline V and J ends were trimmed by 7 bases and 12 bases, with 20 bases remaining between them. This CDR3 spans 13 amino acids.

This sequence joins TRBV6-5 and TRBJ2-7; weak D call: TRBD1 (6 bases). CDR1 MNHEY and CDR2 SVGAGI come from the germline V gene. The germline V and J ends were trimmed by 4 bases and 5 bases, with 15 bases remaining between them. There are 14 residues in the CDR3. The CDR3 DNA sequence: TGTGCCAGCAGTTTGCTCCACAGGGTCGACGAGCAGTACTTC. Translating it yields CASSLLHRVDEQYF.

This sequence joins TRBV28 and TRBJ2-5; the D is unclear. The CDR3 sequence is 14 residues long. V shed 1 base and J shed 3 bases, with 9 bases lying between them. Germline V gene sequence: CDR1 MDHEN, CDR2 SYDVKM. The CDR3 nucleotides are TGTGCCAGCAGTTTATTAGTCCCGAAAGAGACCCAGTACTTC. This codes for CASSLLVPKETQYF.